Listed here are 30 T cell receptor beta chains from one sample, sequenced in a study of breast tumors, draining lymph nodes, adjacent tissues. TCRdb re-derived calls from the multiplex PCR reads in MiXCR, one entry per CDR3 protein. In the table there are 180,000 or so distinct CDR3 sequences, approximately 30% of which are singletons. The lymph nodes were axillary draining lymph nodes from breast cancer patients. The sample consisted of axillary lymph node tissue. These TCRs come from a female donor with breast cancer. Some clones in this sample may be carry-over from other donors' samples.

This clonotype has at least ten counts. This rearrangement joins TRBV9 to TRBJ1-2; tentative D call: TRBD1 (5 bases). Trimming stripped 3 bases from V and 5 bases from J, with 23 bases between. CDR3 length: 17 amino acids. Per germline, CDR1 SGDLS and CDR2 YYNGEE. The CDR3 region is CASSGVKRPGGSYGYTF. The CDR3 DNA sequence: TGTGCCAGCAGCGGGGTAAAACGGCCCGGGGGATCATATGGCTACACCTTC.

This rearrangement joins TRBV27 to TRBJ1-2, with 8 nucleotides matching TRBD1. The V and J ends lost 4 bases and 1 base, in that order; junction bases with no gene match: 2. The V gene's germline CDR1 is MNHEY and CDR2 SMNVEV (reference sequence). CDR3 size: 14 residues. The CDR3 spells CASSSGQDNYGYTF. DNA of the CDR3: TGTGCCAGCAGTTCGGGACAGGATAACTATGGCTACACCTTC.

This clonotype was found many times. The chain links TRBV2 to TRBJ2-3; 12 bases are a match to TRBD2. The germline CDR1 and CDR2 sequences are SNHLY and FYNNEI. The CDR3 is 14 residues long. V dropped 6 bases and J dropped 6; count of bases not matched to a gene: 4. CDR3 in amino acids: CASRPGTSGDTQYF. The CDR3 nucleotides read TGTGCCAGCAGACCCGGGACTAGCGGGGATACGCAGTATTTT.

This clonotype was seen ten or more times. The J gene is TRBJ2-3, the V gene TRBV2; 8 bases fit TRBD1. The V gene's germline CDR1 is SNHLY and CDR2 FYNNEI. The CDR3 totals 15 residues. The V segment lost 6 bases and the J segment 5 bases; nucleotides outside the gene matches: 10. The CDR3 is CASSSGQGVLDTQYF. In nucleotides, the CDR3 is TGTGCCAGCAGCTCAGGACAGGGTGTTTTAGATACGCAGTATTTT.

About this clonotype itself: A much larger clonotype is one base distant, so this may be a read error. J is TRBJ1-4 and V is TRBV12-3 or TRBV12-4; D unclear. Trimming cost V 6 bases and J 6 bases, with 8 bases left between them. The CDR3 sequence is 12 residues long. CDR3 DNA: TGTGCCAGCAGGCGGACGGATGAAAAACTGTTTTTT. Its protein is CASRRTDEKLFF.

The rearrangement uses TRBV18 and TRBJ2-4; D call uncertain. The germline V gene encodes CDR1 KGHSH and CDR2 LQKENI. This CDR3 is built from 13 residues. V lost 3 bases, J lost 1 base, and 4 bases lay in between. CDR3 in amino acids: CASSPGAKNIQYF. Written as DNA, the CDR3 is TGTGCCAGCTCACCGGGGGCCAAAAACATTCAGTACTTC.

The V and J genes are TRBV7-2 and TRBJ2-5, with D tentatively TRBD2 (6 bases). CDR1 is SGHTA and CDR2 is FQGNSA in the germline V gene. CDR3 length: 14 residues. Trimming took off 6 bases at V and 5 bases at J, with 16 bases between the two ends. CDR3 sequence reads: CASSQTLAGETQYF. In nucleotides, the CDR3 is TGTGCCAGCAGTCAAACTCTCGCGGGGGAGACCCAGTACTTC.

This clonotype has just one count. This chain links TRBV5-1 with TRBJ1-1; TRBD1 might be the D (6 bases). The CDR3 extends over 16 amino acids. V was trimmed by 3 bases and J by 6 bases, leaving 21 bases between them. The germline CDR1 and CDR2 sequences are SGHRS and YFSETQ. The CDR3 protein is CASSSSYGGGGSEAFF. Here the CDR3 DNA reads TGCGCCAGCAGCTCCAGCTATGGAGGGGGTGGGTCTGAAGCTTTCTTT.

This sequence joins TRBV5-6 and TRBJ2-2, with D possibly being TRBD1 or TRBD2 (5 bases each). Germline V gives CDR1 SGHDT, CDR2 YYEEEE. The CDR3 runs to 15 residues. V was cut by 2 bases and J by 7 bases, with 15 bases left in between. CDR3: CASSFPGWGFGELFF. The CDR3, as DNA: TGTGCCAGCAGCTTTCCAGGGTGGGGGTTCGGGGAGCTGTTTTTT.

This clonotype was picked up many times. The chain recombines TRBV3-1 with TRBJ2-7; D perhaps matches TRBD1 (6 bases). CDR3 size: 13 residues. Germline CDR1 and CDR2: LGHDT and YNNKEL (reference sequence). Trimming left V 4 bases short and J 4 bases short, with 11 bases between. The CDR3: CASSLRGGYEQYF. In DNA form, the CDR3 reads TGTGCCAGCAGCCTCCGAGGGGGTTACGAGCAGTACTTC.

The table lists this clonotype with many counts. The rearrangement links TRBV7-9 to TRBJ2-3; 7 bases match TRBD2. This CDR3 comprises 17 residues. V trimming: 4 bases; J trimming: 3 bases; junction bases outside the gene matches: 13. The germline CDR1 and CDR2 sequences are SEHNR and FQNEAQ (reference sequence). The CDR3: CASSYTRASGETDTQYF. The CDR3 region has the DNA TGTGCCAGCAGCTACACCCGGGCTAGCGGTGAGACAGATACGCAGTATTTT.

This clonotype has only one observation. A single base separates this from a much larger clone, so it may be a read error. This rearrangement joins TRBV6-6 to TRBJ1-3; perhaps TRBD1 as D (6 bases). V was shortened by 8 bases and J by 4 bases, with 18 bases between the two germline ends. CDR1 is MNHNY, CDR2 SVGAGI, per germline (reference sequence). This CDR3 contains 15 residues. The CDR3 reads CASQGSGGVGNTIYF. CDR3 DNA sequence: TGTGCCAGCCAGGGGTCCGGGGGCGTCGGAAACACCATATATTTT.

At least ten counts were recorded for this clonotype. V gene TRBV2 combines with J gene TRBJ1-5; D is unclear. CDR1 is SNHLY, CDR2 FYNNEI, per germline. V was trimmed by 7 bases and J by 7 bases, leaving 14 bases between them. The CDR3 sequence is 13 residues long. DNA of the CDR3: TGTGCCAGCATTGTTGGACCGGGACAGCCCCAGCATTTT. This sequence encodes CASIVGPGQPQHF.

This clonotype was picked up one time. Given a much more abundant clone one base away, this may be a read error. J is TRBJ1-4 and V is TRBV28; D gene unclear. The CDR3 loop spans 15 amino acids. Germline values: CDR1 MDHEN, CDR2 SYDVKM. CDR3 nucleotide sequence: TGTGCCAGCAGCTATCCCGGGAGCCAAAATGAAAGACTGTTTTTT. Translated: CASSYPGSQNERLFF.

This chain uses TRBV29-1 with TRBJ2-1; 12 nucleotides match TRBD2. Germline loops: CDR1 SQVTM, CDR2 ANQGSEA. This CDR3 has 16 amino acids. J lost 8 bases, V lost 7 bases, and 15 bases had no gene match. CDR3 in DNA: TGCAGCGCCCTACCTTATTTACTAGCGGGGGGCGATGAGCAGTTCTTC. It specifies CSALPYLLAGGDEQFF.

This clonotype was seen ten or more times. The rearrangement uses TRBV5-1 and TRBJ1-2, with D unclear. The CDR3 spans 15 residues. Per germline, CDR1 SGHRS and CDR2 YFSETQ. V lost 3 bases to trimming and J lost 0 bases, with 12 bases between them. The CDR3 loop is CASSSSGTTNYGYTF. The CDR3, as DNA: TGCGCCAGCAGCTCCTCGGGCACCACTAACTATGGCTACACCTTC. Full variable domain (outside the CDR3, taken from reference TRBV5-1 and TRBJ1-2): KAGVTQTPRYLIKTRGQQVTLSCSPISGHRSVSWYQQTPGQGLQFLFEYFSETQRNKGNFPGRFSGRQFSNSRSEMNVSTLELGDSALYLCASSSSGTTNYGYTFGSGTRLTVV.

The chain employs TRBV10-3 and TRBJ2-7, with 7 positions matching TRBD2. The V gene end was trimmed by 2 bases and the J gene end by 6 bases; junction bases not matched to a gene: 16. This CDR3 is 17 amino acids long. The germline gives CDR1 ENHRY, CDR2 SYGVKD. In nucleotides, the CDR3 is TGTGCCATCAGTGAGCTGGGGATCGGCGGGAGTAGAGGCGAGCAGTACTTC. Translating it yields CAISELGIGGSRGEQYF.

This clonotype was picked up many times. The chain uses TRBV5-1 and TRBJ2-7; TRBD2 aligns across 14 bases. Germline V gene data show CDR1 as SGHRS and CDR2 as YFSETQ. V lost 4 bases and J lost 0; bases outside the gene matches: 6. The CDR3 sequence is 17 residues long. CDR3 residues: CASSAGTSGGLSYEQYF. CDR3 coding DNA: TGCGCCAGCAGCGCCGGGACTAGCGGGGGTCTCTCCTACGAGCAGTACTTC.

This clonotype was seen repeatedly, ten times or more. The chain links TRBV12-3 or TRBV12-4 to TRBJ1-2; no clear D. The CDR3 consists of 14 residues. Trimming left V 7 bases short and J 6 bases short, with 18 bases between. Here the CDR3 reads CASTLSPDWNGYTF. In DNA form, the CDR3 reads TGTGCCAGCACCCTCAGTCCGGACTGGAATGGCTACACCTTC.

A remark on this clonotype: A junction end diverges from the germline sequence, so it may reflect a read error. This chain connects TRBV20-1 to TRBJ2-1; the D is unclear. Germline CDR1 reads DFQATT; CDR2 reads SNEGSKA (reference sequence). CDR3 length: 12 residues. Here the CDR3 reads CNATLIGNEPFF. The DNA of the CDR3 is TGCAATGCTACACTTATAGGCAATGAGCCGTTCTTC.

This clonotype was seen a few times. V usage is TRBV2 and J usage is TRBJ2-6, with a tentative D call TRBD1 (6 bases). This CDR3 spans 13 amino acids. CDR1 SNHLY and CDR2 FYNNEI come from the germline V gene. V gave up 6 bases and J gave up 4 bases, with 7 bases separating them. CDR3 DNA: TGTGCCAGCAGAGGGACAGGGGCCAACGTCCTGACTTTC. Translation: CASRGTGANVLTF.

This clonotype appeared a few times. This could be a read error, since a much larger clone is one nucleotide away. The chain recombines TRBV20-1 with TRBJ1-2; 8 nucleotides align to TRBD1. This CDR3 has 13 residues. Looked up from germline, CDR1 is DFQATT and CDR2 is SNEGSKA (reference sequence). V shed 2 bases, J shed 10 bases, and the junction held 9 bases outside the gene matches. This CDR3 reads CSARRQGKDAYTF. The DNA of the CDR3 is TGCAGTGCTAGAAGACAGGGGAAGGATGCCTACACCTTC.

The genes are TRBV19 and TRBJ2-6; 9 bases map to TRBD1. CDR1 and CDR2 (germline): LNHDA, SQIVND (reference sequence). Losses at the gene ends were 8 bases for V and 4 bases for J; bases not matched to a gene: 6. The CDR3 sequence is 15 residues long. CDR3 loop: CASGAQGAGANVLTF. The CDR3, as DNA: TGTGCCAGTGGAGCACAGGGGGCAGGGGCCAACGTCCTGACTTTC.

This clonotype has a count of ten or more. The chain couples TRBV18 to TRBJ2-7, with a weak D call TRBD1 (6 bases). This CDR3 spans 15 amino acids. CDR1 KGHSH and CDR2 LQKENI come from the germline V gene. Trimming stripped 0 bases from V and 8 bases from J, with 17 bases between. In DNA form, the CDR3 reads TGTGCCAGCTCACCACCGACAGGAGGTAGGACCAAGCAGTACTTC. Protein: CASSPPTGGRTKQYF.

With regard to this clonotype: A much larger clone differs by one base, so this may be a read error. V and J are TRBV6-5 and TRBJ2-6; no firm D call. Germline V gene sequence: CDR1 MNHEY, CDR2 SVGAGI. Trimming took 5 bases from V and 1 from J, leaving 18 bases between them. The CDR3 sequence is 18 residues long. CDR3 nucleotides: TGTGCCAGCAGTCTTGGGTTTTCCCGTTTTTCTGGGGCCAACGTCCTGACTTTC. Its protein is CASSLGFSRFSGANVLTF.

This clonotype was seen many times. The rearrangement uses TRBV5-1 and TRBJ2-5, with D possibly being TRBD1 (6 bases). CDR3 length: 14 amino acids. The germline CDR1 and CDR2 sequences are SGHRS and YFSETQ. Trimming left V 4 bases short and J 1 base short, with 11 bases between. In nucleotides, the CDR3 is TGCGCCAGCAGCACCCGGGACATCCAAGAGACCCAGTACTTC. Protein sequence: CASSTRDIQETQYF.

This clonotype was counted ten times or more. The chain is built from TRBV2 and TRBJ2-7, with D unclear. V was pared by 6 bases and J by 0 bases, with 12 bases between. The germline V gene encodes CDR1 SNHLY and CDR2 FYNNEI. This CDR3 is built from 14 residues. CDR3 residues: CASRETTHSYEQYF. CDR3 sequence (DNA): TGTGCCAGCAGGGAAACGACGCACTCCTACGAGCAGTACTTC.

Of note for this clonotype: The conserved phenylalanine or tryptophan normally closing the CDR3 is absent here, so this likely arose from a read error. No DNA is shown, since the ends of the CDR3 on it are uncertain; the CDR3 is the one TCRdb lists. V is TRBV29-1 and J is TRBJ1-4; the table's D call, TRBD1, has no DNA check behind it. The CDR3 has 12 amino acids, counting both end residues. The germline gives CDR1 SQVTM, CDR2 ANQGSEA. The CDR3: CSARKVRQENLG.

A note on this clonotype: This is likely a read error, given that the CDR3 carries no conserved phenylalanine or tryptophan at its end. No DNA is shown, since the ends of the CDR3 on it are uncertain; the CDR3 is the one TCRdb lists. Here the CDR3 reads CVSSLGTIHGYTC. This chain links TRBV7-9 with TRBJ1-2; TRBD1 is the table's D call and was not checked against the DNA. The germline V gene has CDR1 SEHNR and CDR2 FQNEAQ (reference sequence). The CDR3 length is 13 residues, termini included.

This clonotype was observed many times. The chain employs TRBV20-1 and TRBJ2-1, with 8 nucleotides matching TRBD2. J lost 0 bases, V lost 3 bases, and 13 bases had no gene match. Germline-derived CDR1 and CDR2 are DFQATT and SNEGSKA (reference sequence). This CDR3 has 18 residues. The DNA for the CDR3 is TGCAGTGCTAGGGGACTACGGGGGGGAAAGAGCTCCTACAATGAGCAGTTCTTC. This sequence encodes CSARGLRGGKSSYNEQFF.